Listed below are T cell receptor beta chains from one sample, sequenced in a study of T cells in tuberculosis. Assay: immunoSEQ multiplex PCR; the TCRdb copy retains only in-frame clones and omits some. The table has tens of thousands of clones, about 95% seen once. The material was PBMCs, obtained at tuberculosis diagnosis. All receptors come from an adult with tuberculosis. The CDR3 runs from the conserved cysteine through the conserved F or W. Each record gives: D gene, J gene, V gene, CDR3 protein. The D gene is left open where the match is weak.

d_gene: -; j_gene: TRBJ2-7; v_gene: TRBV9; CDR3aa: CASSVAGGAYYEQYF
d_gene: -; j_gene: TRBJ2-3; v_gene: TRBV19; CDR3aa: CASNLDITSTDTQYF
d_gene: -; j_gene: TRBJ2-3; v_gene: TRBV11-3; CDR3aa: CASSLTPRGDTQYF
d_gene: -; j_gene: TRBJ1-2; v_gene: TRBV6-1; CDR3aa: CASSEAPTFSYGYTF
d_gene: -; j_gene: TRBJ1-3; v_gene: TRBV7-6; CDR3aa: CASSPGHGKTSGNTIYF
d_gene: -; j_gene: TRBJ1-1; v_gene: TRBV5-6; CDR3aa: CASTAGRVALNTEAFF
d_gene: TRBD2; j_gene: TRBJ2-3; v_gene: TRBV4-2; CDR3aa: CARIQEDEGDASGSDADTQYF
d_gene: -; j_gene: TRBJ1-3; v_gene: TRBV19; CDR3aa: CASSIAGDSGNTIYF
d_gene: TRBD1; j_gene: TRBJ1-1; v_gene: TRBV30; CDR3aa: CAWSWTGNTEAFF
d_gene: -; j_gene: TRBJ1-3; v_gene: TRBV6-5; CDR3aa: CASSSPFSGNTIYF
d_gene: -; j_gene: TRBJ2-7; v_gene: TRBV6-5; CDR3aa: CASSYSWVEVGYEQYF
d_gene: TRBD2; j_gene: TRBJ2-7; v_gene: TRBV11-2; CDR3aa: CASSLGTSVYEQYF
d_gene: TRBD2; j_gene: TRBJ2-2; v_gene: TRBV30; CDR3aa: CAWSPWELAGGGEAGELFF
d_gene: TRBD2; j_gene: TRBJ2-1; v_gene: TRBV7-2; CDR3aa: CASSLSVLAGGHEQFF
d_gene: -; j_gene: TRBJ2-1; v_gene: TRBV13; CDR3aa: CASGRNEQFF
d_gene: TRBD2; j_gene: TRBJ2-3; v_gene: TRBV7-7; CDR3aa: CASSLEAGDTDTQYF
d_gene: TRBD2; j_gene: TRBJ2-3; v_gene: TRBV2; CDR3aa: CASILSGRGADTQYF
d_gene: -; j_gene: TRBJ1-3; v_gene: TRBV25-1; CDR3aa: CASSGDTRSGNTIYF
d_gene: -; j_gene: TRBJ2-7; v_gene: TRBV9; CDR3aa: CASSATGRSHEQYF
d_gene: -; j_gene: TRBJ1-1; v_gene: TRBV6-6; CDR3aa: CASSPTAGNTEAFF
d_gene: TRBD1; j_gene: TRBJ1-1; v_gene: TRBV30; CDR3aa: CAWSDRGYLAFF
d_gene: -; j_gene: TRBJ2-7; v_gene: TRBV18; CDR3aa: CASSPLQGNSYEQYF
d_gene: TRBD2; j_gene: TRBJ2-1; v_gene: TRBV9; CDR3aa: CASSGGTTFYNEQFF
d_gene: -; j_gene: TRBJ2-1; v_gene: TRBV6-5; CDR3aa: CASSRDFVSYNEQFF
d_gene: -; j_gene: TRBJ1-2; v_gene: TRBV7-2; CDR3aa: CAMRAGAYGYTF
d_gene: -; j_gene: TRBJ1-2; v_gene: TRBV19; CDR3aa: CASSIAKGLNHGYTF
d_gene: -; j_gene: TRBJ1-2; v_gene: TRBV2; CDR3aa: CASSTDIISGYTF
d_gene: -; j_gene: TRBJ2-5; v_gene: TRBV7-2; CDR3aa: CASSLGLRTEETQYF
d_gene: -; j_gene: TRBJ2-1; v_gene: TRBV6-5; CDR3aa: CASSRLDNEQFF
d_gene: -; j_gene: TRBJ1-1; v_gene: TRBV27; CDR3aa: CASSFDPGVNTEAFF
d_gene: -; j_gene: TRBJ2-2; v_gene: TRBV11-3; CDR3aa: CASSRNTGELFF
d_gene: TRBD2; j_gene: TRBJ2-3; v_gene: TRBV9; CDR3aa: CASSAKASGRIQQYF
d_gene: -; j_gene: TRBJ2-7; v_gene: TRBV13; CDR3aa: CASSKNRNYEQYF
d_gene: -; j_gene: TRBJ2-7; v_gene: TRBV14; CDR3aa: CASSQARGGEQYF
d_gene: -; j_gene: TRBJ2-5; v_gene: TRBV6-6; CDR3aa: CASSYSRRSNQETQYF
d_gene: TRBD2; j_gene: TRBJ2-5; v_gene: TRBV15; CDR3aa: CATSRVGSGIYQETQYF
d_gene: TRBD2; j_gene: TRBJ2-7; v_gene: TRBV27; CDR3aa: CASSLQLGGGYDEQYF
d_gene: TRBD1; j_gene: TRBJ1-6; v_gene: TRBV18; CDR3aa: CASSPGTGGTNSPLHF
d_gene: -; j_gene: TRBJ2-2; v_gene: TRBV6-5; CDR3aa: CASSSSADSTGELFF
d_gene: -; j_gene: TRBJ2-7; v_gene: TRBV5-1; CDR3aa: CASSLLDSYEQYF
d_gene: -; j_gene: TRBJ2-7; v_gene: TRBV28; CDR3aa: CASSNQGRRYF
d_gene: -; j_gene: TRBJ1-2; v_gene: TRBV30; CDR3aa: CAWTQGTRLDYTF
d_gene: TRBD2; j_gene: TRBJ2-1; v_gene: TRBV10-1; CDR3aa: CASSGWTSDEQFF
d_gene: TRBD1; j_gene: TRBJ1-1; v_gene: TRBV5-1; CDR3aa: CASSLASQGKPLNTEAFF
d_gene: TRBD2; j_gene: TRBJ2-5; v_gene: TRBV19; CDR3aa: CASSPLAGASETQYF
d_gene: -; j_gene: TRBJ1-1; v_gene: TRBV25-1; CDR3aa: CASPPDRVSETEAFF
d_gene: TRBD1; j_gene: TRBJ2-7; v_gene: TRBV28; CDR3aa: CASSAYPGTGADYEQYF
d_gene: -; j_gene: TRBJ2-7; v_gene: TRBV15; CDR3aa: CATSRDRGNYEQYF
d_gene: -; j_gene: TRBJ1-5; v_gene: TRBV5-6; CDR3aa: CASSLWVGYQPQHF
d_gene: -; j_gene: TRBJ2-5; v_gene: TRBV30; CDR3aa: CAWRTGETQYF
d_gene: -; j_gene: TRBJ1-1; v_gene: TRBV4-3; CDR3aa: CASSQLGSTEAFF
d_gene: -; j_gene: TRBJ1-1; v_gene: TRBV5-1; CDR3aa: CASSRVRDKSSQAFF
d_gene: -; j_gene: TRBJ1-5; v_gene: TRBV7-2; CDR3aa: CASSLSRRGNQPQHF
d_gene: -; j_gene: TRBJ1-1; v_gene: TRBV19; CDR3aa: CASRVATEAFF
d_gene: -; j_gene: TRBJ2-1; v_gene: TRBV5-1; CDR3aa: CASTYPSAMGYNEQFF
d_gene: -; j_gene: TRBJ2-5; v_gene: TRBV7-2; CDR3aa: CASSWRRAQETQYF
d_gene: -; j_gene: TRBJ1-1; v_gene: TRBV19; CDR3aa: CASTLYRDTEAFF